A few counts support the clone carrying this T cell receptor beta chain. Its target is unknown. These data originate in a study of T cell repertoires in cytomegalovirus infection. Study information: Selected CMV epitopes included recently identified HLA-C-restricted ones as well as well-studied HLA-B-restricted ones. An indication of both CMV infection and matching HLA type came from public TCR beta signatures. Study-level points and caveats: Using cumulative public TCR beta family frequency, the authors identified those who carried CMV together with the relevant HLA. Clonotype analysis showed dominance of the ex vivo response by HLA-C-restricted CMV-specific TCR beta clonotypes.

The CDR3 spans 14 residues. From germline, CDR1 is SGHAT and CDR2 FQNNGV. With 3 bases removed from V and 8 bases from J, the gap between germline ends came to 14 bases. TCRdb re-called the reads through MiXCR, storing one row per CDR3 protein. The data hold approximately 730,000 distinct CDR3 sequences, with around 30% observed a single time. This TCR derives from a human donor in good health (CMV status not recorded). Some clones in this sample may be carry-over from other donors' samples. The sequencing here drew on cultured PBMCs, taken from culture after CMV antigen stimulation. This chain joins TRBV11-2 and TRBJ2-1, with D perhaps matching TRBD1 or TRBD2 (6 bases each). CDR3 in DNA: TGTGCCAGCAGCTTGGTAGGAGGGGGGTATGAGCAGTTCTTC. Amino acid sequence: CASSLVGGGYEQFF.